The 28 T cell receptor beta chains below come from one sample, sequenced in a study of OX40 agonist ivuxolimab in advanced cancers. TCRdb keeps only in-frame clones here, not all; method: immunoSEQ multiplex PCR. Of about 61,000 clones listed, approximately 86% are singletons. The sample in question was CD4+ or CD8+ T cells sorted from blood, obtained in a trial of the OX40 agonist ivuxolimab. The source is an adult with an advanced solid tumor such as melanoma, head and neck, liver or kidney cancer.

In DNA, the CDR3 is TGTGCCAACCAACAGGGAGTTAACTATGGCTACACCTTC. It is translated as CANQQGVNYGYTF. The chain couples TRBV10-3 to TRBJ1-2, with D tentatively TRBD1 (6 bases). CDR3 size: 13 residues. Trimming removed 10 bases at V and 1 base at J, with 13 bases between. Germline V lookup: CDR1 ENHRY, CDR2 SYGVKD.

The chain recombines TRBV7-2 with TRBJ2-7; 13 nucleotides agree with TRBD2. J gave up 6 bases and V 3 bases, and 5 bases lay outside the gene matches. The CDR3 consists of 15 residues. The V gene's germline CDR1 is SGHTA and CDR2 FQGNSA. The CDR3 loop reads CASSFTSGRAFEQYF. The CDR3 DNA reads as TGTGCCAGCAGCTTCACTAGCGGGAGGGCCTTCGAGCAGTACTTC.

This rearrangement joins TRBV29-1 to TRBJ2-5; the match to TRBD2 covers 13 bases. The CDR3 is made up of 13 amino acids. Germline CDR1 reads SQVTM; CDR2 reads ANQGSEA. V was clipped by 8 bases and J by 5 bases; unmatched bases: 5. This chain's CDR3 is CSSTSGGRETQYF. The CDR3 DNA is TGCAGCTCGACTAGCGGGGGGAGGGAGACCCAGTACTTC.

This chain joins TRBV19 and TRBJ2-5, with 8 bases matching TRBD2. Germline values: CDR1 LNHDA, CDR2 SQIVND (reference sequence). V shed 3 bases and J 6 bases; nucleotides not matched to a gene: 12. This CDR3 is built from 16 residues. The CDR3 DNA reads TGTGCCAGTAGTATTTTTCAAGCGGGAGCTGGGAAGACCCAGTACTTC. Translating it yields CASSIFQAGAGKTQYF.

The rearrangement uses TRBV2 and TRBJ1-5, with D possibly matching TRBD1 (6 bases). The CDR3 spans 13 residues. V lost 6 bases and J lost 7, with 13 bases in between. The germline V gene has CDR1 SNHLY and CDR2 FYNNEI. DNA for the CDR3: TGTGCCAGCAGGGGACAAGCGAACCAGCCCCAGCATTTT. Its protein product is CASRGQANQPQHF.

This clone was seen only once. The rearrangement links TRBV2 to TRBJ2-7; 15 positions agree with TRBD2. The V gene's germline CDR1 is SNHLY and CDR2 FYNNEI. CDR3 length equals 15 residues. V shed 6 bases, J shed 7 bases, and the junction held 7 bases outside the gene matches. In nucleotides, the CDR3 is TGTGCCAGCAGACCCGGACTAGCGGGAGGGGGGGAGCAGTACTTC. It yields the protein CASRPGLAGGGEQYF.

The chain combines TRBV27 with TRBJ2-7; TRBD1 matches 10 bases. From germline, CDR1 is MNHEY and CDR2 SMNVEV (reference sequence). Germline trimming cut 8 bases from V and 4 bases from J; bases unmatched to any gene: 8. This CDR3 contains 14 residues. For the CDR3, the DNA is TGTGCCAGCGCCCGGGACAGGGGTAAATACGAGCAGTACTTC. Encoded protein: CASARDRGKYEQYF.

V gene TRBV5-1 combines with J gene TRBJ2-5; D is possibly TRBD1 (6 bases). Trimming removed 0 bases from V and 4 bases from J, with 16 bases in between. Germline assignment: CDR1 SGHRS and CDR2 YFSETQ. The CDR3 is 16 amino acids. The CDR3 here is CASSLVDSRISETQYF. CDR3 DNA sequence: TGCGCCAGCAGCTTGGTGGACAGTAGAATCTCAGAGACCCAGTACTTC.

The CDR3: CASSLGQVNVGEKLFF. The CDR3 nucleotides are TGTGCCAGCAGCTTAGGCCAGGTCAACGTGGGTGAAAAACTGTTTTTT. The chain is built from TRBV7-8 and TRBJ1-4; unclear D gene. Germline lookup yields CDR1 SGHVS and CDR2 FQNEAQ. V shed 1 base and J shed 7 bases, with 16 bases lying between them. The CDR3 extends over 16 amino acids.

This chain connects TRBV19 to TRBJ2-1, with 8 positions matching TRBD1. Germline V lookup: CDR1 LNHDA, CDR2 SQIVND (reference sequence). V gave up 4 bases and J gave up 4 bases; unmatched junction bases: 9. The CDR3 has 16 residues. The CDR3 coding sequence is TGTGCCAGTAGTAGCCGGCCGGGACAGGTTTACAATGAGCAGTTCTTC. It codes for CASSSRPGQVYNEQFF.

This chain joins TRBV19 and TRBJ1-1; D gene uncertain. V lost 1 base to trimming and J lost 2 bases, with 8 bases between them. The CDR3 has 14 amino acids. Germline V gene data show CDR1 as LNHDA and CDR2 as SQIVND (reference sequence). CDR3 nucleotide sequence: TGTGCCAGTAGTATAGTAGGCTCTAACACTGAAGCTTTCTTT. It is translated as CASSIVGSNTEAFF.

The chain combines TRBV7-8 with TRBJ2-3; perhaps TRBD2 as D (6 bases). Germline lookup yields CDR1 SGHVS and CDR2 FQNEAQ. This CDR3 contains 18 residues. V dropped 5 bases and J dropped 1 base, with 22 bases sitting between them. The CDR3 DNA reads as TGTGCCAGCAGCCCGTCCTTGAGACTAGGCGGGGGCACAGATACGCAGTATTTT. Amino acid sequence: CASSPSLRLGGGTDTQYF.

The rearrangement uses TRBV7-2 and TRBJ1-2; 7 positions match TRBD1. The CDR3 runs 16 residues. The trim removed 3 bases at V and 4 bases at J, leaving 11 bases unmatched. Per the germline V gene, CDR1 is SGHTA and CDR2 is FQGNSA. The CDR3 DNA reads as TGTGCCAGCAGCTTGGGACAGCTCCCGAGGGGCTATGGCTACACCTTC. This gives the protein CASSLGQLPRGYGYTF.

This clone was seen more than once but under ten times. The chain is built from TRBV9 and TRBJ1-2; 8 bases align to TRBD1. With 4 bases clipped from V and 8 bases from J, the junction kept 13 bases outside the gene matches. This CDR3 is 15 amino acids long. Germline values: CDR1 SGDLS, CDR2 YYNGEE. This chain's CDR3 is CASSLGQEQYGGYTF. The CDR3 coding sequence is TGTGCCAGCAGCTTGGGACAGGAGCAGTACGGGGGCTACACCTTC.

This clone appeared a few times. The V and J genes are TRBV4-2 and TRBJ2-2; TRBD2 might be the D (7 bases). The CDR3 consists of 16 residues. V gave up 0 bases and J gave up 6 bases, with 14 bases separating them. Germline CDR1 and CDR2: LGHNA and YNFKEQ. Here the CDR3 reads CASSQDGGAGAGELFF. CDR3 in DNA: TGTGCCAGCAGCCAAGATGGGGGGGCCGGGGCCGGGGAGCTGTTTTTT.

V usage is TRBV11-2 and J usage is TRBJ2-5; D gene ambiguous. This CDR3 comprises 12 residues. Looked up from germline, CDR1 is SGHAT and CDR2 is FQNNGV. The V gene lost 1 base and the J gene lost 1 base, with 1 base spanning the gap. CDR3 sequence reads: CASSLGQETQYF. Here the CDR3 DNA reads TGTGCCAGCAGCTTAGGCCAAGAGACCCAGTACTTC.

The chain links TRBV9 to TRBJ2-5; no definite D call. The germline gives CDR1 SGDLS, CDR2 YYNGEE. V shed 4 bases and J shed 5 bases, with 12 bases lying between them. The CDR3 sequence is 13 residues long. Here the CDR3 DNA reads TGTGCCAGCAGCCCAGGTGTATGGGAGACCCAGTACTTC. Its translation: CASSPGVWETQYF.

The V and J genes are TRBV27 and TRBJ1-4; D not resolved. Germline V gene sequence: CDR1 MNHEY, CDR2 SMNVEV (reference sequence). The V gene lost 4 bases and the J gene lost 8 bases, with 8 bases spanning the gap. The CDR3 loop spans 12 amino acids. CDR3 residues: CASSSVGEKLFF. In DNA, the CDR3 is TGTGCCAGCAGTTCCGTCGGGGAAAAACTGTTTTTT.

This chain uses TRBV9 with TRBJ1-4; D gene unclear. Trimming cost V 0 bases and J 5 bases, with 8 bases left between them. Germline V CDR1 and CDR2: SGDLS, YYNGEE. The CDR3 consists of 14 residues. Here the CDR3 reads CASSVEGRNEKLFF. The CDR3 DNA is TGTGCCAGCAGCGTAGAAGGTAGAAATGAAAAACTGTTTTTT. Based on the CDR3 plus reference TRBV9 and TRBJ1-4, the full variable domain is DSGVTQTPKHLITATGQRVTLRCSPRSGDLSVYWYQQSLDQGLQFLIQYYNGEERAKGNILERFSAQQFPDLHSELNLSSLELGDSALYFCASSVEGRNEKLFFGSGTQLSVL.

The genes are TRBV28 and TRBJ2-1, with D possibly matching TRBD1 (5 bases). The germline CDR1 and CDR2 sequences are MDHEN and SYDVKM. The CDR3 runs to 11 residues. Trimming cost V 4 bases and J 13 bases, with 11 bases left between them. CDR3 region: CASSSLRGQFF. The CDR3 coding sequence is TGTGCCAGCAGTTCCCTTAGGGGACAGTTCTTC.

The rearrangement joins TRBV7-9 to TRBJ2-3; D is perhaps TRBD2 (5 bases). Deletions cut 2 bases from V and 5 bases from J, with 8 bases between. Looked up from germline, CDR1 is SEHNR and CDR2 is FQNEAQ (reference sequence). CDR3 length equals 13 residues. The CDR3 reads CASSLIGGDTQYF. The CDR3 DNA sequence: TGTGCCAGCAGCTTAATTGGAGGAGATACGCAGTATTTT.

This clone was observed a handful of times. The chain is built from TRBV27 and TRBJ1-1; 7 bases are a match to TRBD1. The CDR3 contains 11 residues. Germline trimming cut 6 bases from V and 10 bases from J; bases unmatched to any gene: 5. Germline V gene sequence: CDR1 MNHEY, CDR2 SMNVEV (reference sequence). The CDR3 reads CASSNYRGAFF. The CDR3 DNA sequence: TGTGCCAGCAGCAATTACAGGGGAGCTTTCTTT.

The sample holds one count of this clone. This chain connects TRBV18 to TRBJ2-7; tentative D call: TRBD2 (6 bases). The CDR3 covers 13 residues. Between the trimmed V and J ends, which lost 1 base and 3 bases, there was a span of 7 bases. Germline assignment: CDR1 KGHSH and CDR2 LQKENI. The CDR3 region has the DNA TGTGCCAGCTCACCACGGGGAGGCTACGAGCAGTACTTC. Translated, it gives CASSPRGGYEQYF.

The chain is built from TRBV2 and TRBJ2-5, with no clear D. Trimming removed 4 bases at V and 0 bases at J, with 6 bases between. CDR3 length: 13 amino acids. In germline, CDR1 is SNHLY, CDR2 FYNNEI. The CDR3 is CASSASHQETQYF. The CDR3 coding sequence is TGTGCCAGCAGTGCCTCTCACCAAGAGACCCAGTACTTC.

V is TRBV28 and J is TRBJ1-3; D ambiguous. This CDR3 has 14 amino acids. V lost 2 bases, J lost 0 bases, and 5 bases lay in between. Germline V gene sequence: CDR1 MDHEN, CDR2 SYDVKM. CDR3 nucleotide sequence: TGTGCCAGCAGTTTAGATAACTCTGGAAACACCATATATTTT. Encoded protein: CASSLDNSGNTIYF.

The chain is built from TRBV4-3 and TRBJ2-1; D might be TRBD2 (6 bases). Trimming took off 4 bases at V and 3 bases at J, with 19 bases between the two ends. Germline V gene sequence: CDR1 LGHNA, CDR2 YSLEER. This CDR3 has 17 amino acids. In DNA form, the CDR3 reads TGCGCCAGCAGCCCGAATAGCGGTCGAGGGGTCTACAATGAGCAGTTCTTC. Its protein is CASSPNSGRGVYNEQFF.

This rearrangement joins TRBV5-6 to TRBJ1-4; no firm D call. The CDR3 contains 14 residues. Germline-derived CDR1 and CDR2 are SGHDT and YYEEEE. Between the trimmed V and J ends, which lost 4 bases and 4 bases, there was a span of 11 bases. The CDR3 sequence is CASSRKGFNEKLFF. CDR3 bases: TGTGCCAGCAGCCGCAAGGGATTTAATGAAAAACTGTTTTTT. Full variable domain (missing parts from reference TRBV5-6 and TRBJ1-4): DAGVTQSPTHLIKTRGQQVTLRCSPKSGHDTVSWYQQALGQGPQFIFQYYEEEERQRGNFPDRFSGHQFPNYSSELNVNALLLGDSALYLCASSRKGFNEKLFFGSGTQLSVL.

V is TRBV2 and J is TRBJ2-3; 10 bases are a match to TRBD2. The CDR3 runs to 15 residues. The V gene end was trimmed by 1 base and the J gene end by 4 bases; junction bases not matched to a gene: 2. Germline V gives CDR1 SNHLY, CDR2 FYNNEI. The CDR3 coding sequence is TGTGCCAGCAGTGAAGTAGCGGGAGGTTCAGATACGCAGTATTTT. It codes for CASSEVAGGSDTQYF.